The rows below give T cell receptor beta chains drawn from one sample of a study of blood T cell repertoires in COVID-19. The protocol was immunoSEQ multiplex PCR, while the TCRdb copy is restricted to in-frame clones and leaves out a portion. The profile covers under 350,000 clones, with roughly 91% appearing a single time and about 4.2% taken by the ten largest. The sequenced sample was peripheral blood. The source of these receptors is a man aged 40-49 years with acute or convalescent COVID-19. CDR3s include the opening cysteine and the closing phenylalanine or tryptophan. The D gene is left open where the match is weak. The size entry is marked missing in some rows and otherwise reads once, few, many or a size class.

abundance	v_gene	j_gene	d_gene	CDR3nt	CDR3aa
.	TRBV27	TRBJ2-1	.	TGTGCCAGCAGGAGTCCGCTGAGTTACAATGAGCAGTTCTTC	CASRSPLSYNEQFF
.	TRBV30	TRBJ1-2	TRBD1	TGTGCCTGGAGTCCCACCCAATGGACAGGGTATGGCTATGGCTACACCTTC	CAWSPTQWTGYGYGYTF
.	TRBV30	TRBJ1-3	.	TGTGCCTGGAGTGTGGAGGGGAACACCATATATTTT	CAWSVEGNTIYF
.	TRBV10-2	TRBJ2-7	.	TGCGCCAGCAGGAGTTCAGCAAGGGGCTACGAGCAGTACTTC	CASRSSARGYEQYF
.	TRBV15	TRBJ1-5	TRBD1	TGTGCCACCAGCATTACAGGGGGCCGGGGTCAGCCCCAGCATTTT	CATSITGGRGQPQHF
.	TRBV29-1	TRBJ2-5	.	TGCAGCGTTGTCCCCCGAACCCGGGAGACCCAGTACTTC	CSVVPRTRETQYF
.	TRBV30	TRBJ1-2	.	TGTGCCTGGAGTGATTTAATCCTCGGCACCTTC	CAWSDLILGTF
once	TRBV9	TRBJ1-2	.	TGTGCCAGCAGCGAGGGGCCGGGTGACTATGGCTACACCTTC	CASSEGPGDYGYTF
.	TRBV2	TRBJ1-2	.	TGTGCCAGCAGTGTGGAGGGGTATGGCTACACCTTC	CASSVEGYGYTF
.	TRBV6-6	TRBJ1-6	TRBD1	TGTGCCAGCACCTTCGACAGGGCATCCTATAATTCACCCCTCCACTTT	CASTFDRASYNSPLHF
.	TRBV3-1/TRBV3-2	TRBJ2-3	TRBD2	TGTGCCAGCAGCCCATTAGCGGGGGGGGCAGATACGCAGTATTTT	CASSPLAGGADTQYF
once	TRBV30	TRBJ2-3	.	TGTGCCTGGACTGATCCCGCGGATACGCAGTATTTT	CAWTDPADTQYF
.	TRBV5-4	TRBJ2-1	.	TGTGCCAGCAGCCTCGACAGATCGCTGCGGTTCTTC	CASSLDRSLRFF
.	TRBV6-5	TRBJ1-4	.	TGTGCCAGCAGTTACTCCCACGGGACTATGGGTGAAAAACTGTTTTTT	CASSYSHGTMGEKLFF
.	TRBV24-1	TRBJ2-3	TRBD2	TGTGCCACCGGAGCGGGGGGCGAAGATACGCAGTATTTT	CATGAGGEDTQYF
.	TRBV18	TRBJ2-7	TRBD1	TGTGCCAGCTCACCACGACAGGGGTTCCCCTACGAGCAGTACTTC	CASSPRQGFPYEQYF
.	TRBV2	TRBJ1-3	.	TGTGCCAGCAGTGTATACTCTGGAAACACCATATATTTT	CASSVYSGNTIYF
few	TRBV15	TRBJ1-1	TRBD1	TGTGCCACCAGCTGGACAGGGAAGACTGAAGCTTTCTTT	CATSWTGKTEAFF
.	TRBV27	TRBJ2-7	TRBD2	TGTGCCAGCAGTTACGGGACTAGCGGATCATACGAGCAGTACTTC	CASSYGTSGSYEQYF
.	TRBV6-2/TRBV6-3	TRBJ1-5	TRBD1	TGTGCCAGCAGCGGGACAGGGGGGAATCAGCCCCAGCATTTT	CASSGTGGNQPQHF
.	TRBV15	TRBJ2-7	.	TGTGCCACCAGCAGAGACAGGGCCATGGTCCACGAGCAGTACTTC	CATSRDRAMVHEQYF
.	TRBV7-8	TRBJ2-5	.	TGTGCCAGCACCCCTGAGGAGTACCAAGAGACCCAGTACTTC	CASTPEEYQETQYF
once	TRBV14	TRBJ2-3	.	TGTGCCAGCAGCCAAGTAAGCGGTCATGGTACGCAGTATTTT	CASSQVSGHGTQYF
.	TRBV14	TRBJ2-7	TRBD1	TGTGCCAGCAGCCAAGGTCCGGGACAGTTCTCCTACGAGCAGTACTTC	CASSQGPGQFSYEQYF
.	TRBV7-9	TRBJ2-1	.	TGTGCCAGCAGCTCCCTTTACGGGGAGCAGTTCTTC	CASSSLYGEQFF
.	TRBV5-1	TRBJ2-2	TRBD1	TGCGCCAGCAGCTTGAGGGGGCCTACCGGGGAGCTGTTTTTT	CASSLRGPTGELFF
.	TRBV10-3	TRBJ2-1	TRBD2	TGTGCCGCGAATAGCGGGTACGAGGATGAGCAGTTCTTC	CAANSGYEDEQFF
.	TRBV5-1	TRBJ1-1	TRBD1	TGCGCCAGCAGCCTGGATACAGGGGGAACTGAAGCTTTCTTT	CASSLDTGGTEAFF
.	TRBV30	TRBJ1-3	.	TGTGCCTGGAGTTACAGATTCTCTGGAAACACCATATATTTT	CAWSYRFSGNTIYF
once	TRBV29-1	TRBJ1-1	TRBD1	TGCAGCGCGACAGGGCGGACTGAAGCTTTCTTT	CSATGRTEAFF
.	TRBV27	TRBJ1-5	.	TGTGCCAGCAGTTTAAGGAGCTTCAATCAGCCCCAGCATTTT	CASSLRSFNQPQHF
.	TRBV5-5	TRBJ2-7	.	TGTGCCAGCAGCTTGGCCGCAGAACCAGGAATCTACGAGCAGTACTTC	CASSLAAEPGIYEQYF
few	TRBV7-8	TRBJ1-5	.	TGTGCCAGCAGTGGGGCCAGGATTAGCAATCAGCCCCAGCATTTT	CASSGARISNQPQHF
.	TRBV5-4	TRBJ2-3	.	TGTGCCAGCAGCTTGAGGTTAGCACATGATACGCAGTATTTT	CASSLRLAHDTQYF
.	TRBV19	TRBJ1-2	.	TGTGCCAGTAGTTGGACTCCTAACTATGGCTACACCTTC	CASSWTPNYGYTF
few	TRBV5-8	TRBJ1-6	TRBD1	TGTGCCAGCAGCCGAGAACAGGGGATCGGTACTTCACCCCTCCACTTT	CASSREQGIGTSPLHF
.	TRBV10-3	TRBJ2-3	.	TGTGCCATCAGTCTGGGCCTTATCGCCACAGATACGCAGTATTTT	CAISLGLIATDTQYF
.	TRBV6-5	TRBJ2-3	.	TGTGCCAGCAGTTTTGCCCCGACAGCAGATACGCAGTATTTT	CASSFAPTADTQYF
.	TRBV9	TRBJ1-3	TRBD1	TGTGCCAGCAGCGTAGCGGGACAGGGGGAGTCTGGAAACACCATATATTTT	CASSVAGQGESGNTIYF
.	TRBV9	TRBJ2-1	TRBD2	TGTGCCAGCAGCGTAGGGACTAGCGGGGGAGTTGAGCAGTTCTTC	CASSVGTSGGVEQFF
.	TRBV10-3	TRBJ2-7	TRBD1	TGTGCCATCAGTGGGACAGGGGCCTACGAGCAGTACTTC	CAISGTGAYEQYF
.	TRBV11-2	TRBJ1-4	TRBD1	TGTGCCAGCAGCTATACATCAGGGGGTCCTAATGAAAAACTGTTTTTT	CASSYTSGGPNEKLFF
.	TRBV7-9	TRBJ2-3	TRBD2	TGTGCCAGCAGCTTGGACGATAGCGGGGGGCCCATTAGCACAGATACGCAGTATTTT	CASSLDDSGGPISTDTQYF
.	TRBV7-9	TRBJ1-1	.	TGTGCCAGCAGCTTTTCTCAGACTGAAGCTTTCTTT	CASSFSQTEAFF
.	TRBV19	TRBJ2-1	TRBD1	TGTGCCAGTAGTAGGCTAGCAGGGGGCTACAATGAGCAGTTCTTC	CASSRLAGGYNEQFF
.	TRBV10-1	TRBJ2-1	TRBD2	TGCGCCAGCAGTGAAGCGGGGGGCCGGAATGAGCAGTTCTTC	CASSEAGGRNEQFF
.	TRBV6-5	TRBJ1-2	.	TGTGCCAGTGGGCGGGAGGGCCGATGGGATGGCTACACCTTC	CASGREGRWDGYTF
.	TRBV19	TRBJ1-1	.	TGTGCCACCCAAATGTGGGGGGGGAACACTGAAGCTTTCTTT	CATQMWGGNTEAFF
few	TRBV7-2	TRBJ1-3	.	TGTGCCAGCACCTACGAGGTTGGAAACACCATATATTTT	CASTYEVGNTIYF
once	TRBV15	TRBJ2-4	TRBD2	TGTGCCACCAGCAGAGCTAGCGGGGGGGCCTTGGACATTCAGTACTTC	CATSRASGGALDIQYF
.	TRBV30	TRBJ1-2	.	TGTGCCTGGAGTGGGGGGCCGGATCGAGGCTACACCTTC	CAWSGGPDRGYTF
once	TRBV5-1	TRBJ2-6	.	TGCGCCAGCAGTAGTAGGGCCAACGTCCTGACTTTC	CASSSRANVLTF
.	TRBV7-9	TRBJ2-1	.	TGTGCCAGCAGCCGGCAGATGGGGAGCGGCGCAGAGAGGAATGAGCAGTTCTTC	CASSRQMGSGAERNEQFF